This TCR beta chain was captured in a study of OX40 agonist ivuxolimab in advanced cancers. Assay: immunoSEQ multiplex PCR; the TCRdb copy retains only in-frame clones and omits some. The sample includes about 60,000 clones, roughly nine tenths of them seen just once. Source: CD4+ or CD8+ T cells sorted from blood, taken in a trial of the OX40 agonist ivuxolimab. The source of this sequence is an adult with an advanced solid tumor such as melanoma, head and neck, liver or kidney cancer.

In nucleotides, the CDR3 is TGTGCCAGCAGCGTTAGGCCGATTGATAGAAGTGAGCAGTTCTTC. Translated, it gives CASSVRPIDRSEQFF. This chain connects TRBV9 to TRBJ2-1; D is unclear. Trimming cost V 2 bases and J 9 bases, with 18 bases left between them. Germline CDR1 and CDR2: SGDLS and YYNGEE. CDR3 size: 15 residues.